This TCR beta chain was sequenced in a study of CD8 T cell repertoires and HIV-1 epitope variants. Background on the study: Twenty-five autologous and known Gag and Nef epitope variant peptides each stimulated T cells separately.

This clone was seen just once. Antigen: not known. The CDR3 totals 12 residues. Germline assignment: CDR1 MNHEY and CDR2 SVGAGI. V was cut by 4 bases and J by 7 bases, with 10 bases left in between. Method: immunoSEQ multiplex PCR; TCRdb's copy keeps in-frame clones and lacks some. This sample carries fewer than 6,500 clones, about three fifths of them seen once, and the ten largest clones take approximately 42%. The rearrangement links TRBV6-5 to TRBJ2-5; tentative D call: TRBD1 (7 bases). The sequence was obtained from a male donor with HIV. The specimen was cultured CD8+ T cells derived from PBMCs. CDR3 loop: CASSSGGMTQYF. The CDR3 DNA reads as TGTGCCAGCAGTTCAGGGGGGATGACCCAGTACTTC.